This T cell receptor beta chain came from a study of spatial heterogeneity in lung cancer. Whole-study findings and limits: Compared with follow-up, resection was when ubiquitous expanded tumor TCRs appeared in blood more.

A unique molecular identifier was attached to every TCR cDNA molecule. TCRdb passed the 5' RACE reads through MiXCR, listing each CDR3 protein once. Altogether some 100,000 distinct CDR3 sequences are present, around 12% being singletons, with the ten largest covering about 40%. This clonotype was observed a handful of times. Its target is unknown. Germline V CDR1 and CDR2: SGHRS, YFSETQ. The V and J ends lost 7 bases and 1 base, in that order; junction bases with no gene match: 10. The CDR3 consists of 16 residues. The time point here: sample taken at primary tumor resection. Sequencing covered unsorted whole RNA taken from tumor, nontumor lung or frozen PBMC. The donors were about 72 patients with non-small cell lung cancer that was early-stage and untreated.

The chain joins TRBV5-1 to TRBJ2-2; TRBD2 matches at 7 bases. Material: PBMCs, obtained at surgery. The receptor's source is a male donor with early-stage non-small cell lung cancer. The CDR3 sequence is CASFTGLAGNTGELFF. The CDR3 coding sequence is TGCGCCAGCTTCACGGGGTTAGCGGGGAACACCGGGGAGCTGTTTTTT. The entire variable domain, with the rest obtained from reference TRBV5-1 and TRBJ2-2, is as follows: KAGVTQTPRYLIKTRGQQVTLSCSPISGHRSVSWYQQTPGQGLQFLFEYFSETQRNKGNFPGRFSGRQFSNSRSEMNVSTLELGDSALYLCASFTGLAGNTGELFFGEGSRLTVL.